This TCR beta chain emerged from a study of technical replicates of blood from several donors. Germline CDR1 and CDR2: SNHLY and FYNNEI. V was clipped by 6 bases and J by 6 bases; unmatched bases: 9. The CDR3 sequence is 14 residues long. Repertoires were generated with immunoSEQ multiplex PCR, while TCRdb's copy carries only in-frame clones and drops some. The table records more than 70,000 clones, roughly 93% of them present only once. The sequencing sample was made of T cells isolated from PBMCs. The rearrangement links TRBV2 to TRBJ1-1, with 8 bases that match TRBD1. The clonotype originates from a human donor in good health. CDR3 residues: CASSNDRGTAEAFF. The CDR3 coding sequence is TGTGCCAGCAGCAATGACAGGGGAACCGCTGAAGCTTTCTTT.